This T cell receptor (beta chain) derives from a study of identical twins (dated by TCRdb to the mid-2010s). As for the study more broadly: To test whether fetal clonotypes persist, the study used deep sequencing on TCR alpha and beta repertoires from monozygotic twins, unrelated adults of various ages, and cord blood. To rule out contamination, the twin experiments were replicated at different times with different library preparation protocols.

Regarding this clonotype: The specificity of this receptor is unknown. A much more abundant neighbour one base away suggests this may be a read error.

Every donor was a healthy Caucasian. The twin cohort comprised three pairs of female monozygotic twins, all aged roughly 18 to 30 years. The RNA used for TCR libraries was isolated from peripheral blood mononuclear cells. Receptor amplification or capture employed 5' RACE. Sequencer: Illumina HiSeq 2000. A universal primer binding site was added through template switching, and the final cDNA carried a unique molecular identifier so that TCR cDNA molecules could be counted accurately. First-strand cDNA for TCR alpha and beta chains was synthesized from specific primers in the conserved constant-segment region. To control for contamination, every cDNA library carried two barcodes: a SMART-Mk sample barcode plus Illumina barcodes. TruSeq adapter sequences along with Illumina sample barcodes were introduced in two successive PCR steps. The Illumina HiSeq platform was used with custom primers to sequence TCR alpha and beta cDNA libraries. The source study handled its data this way. MiGEC was used to process raw reads and extract unique molecular identifiers, and MiXCR was used to find CDR3 positions. For each individual, recombination models were inferred using an EM algorithm with the repgenHMM and IGoR tools. The analysis of shared clonotypes was done with the tcR package in R, with sharing normalized by the product of cloneset sizes. To study raw recombination free of thymic and clonal selection effects, out-of-frame nonproductive sequences were analyzed. TCRdb reran the public reads through fastp at Q25 and MiXCR, keeping productive beta chains. For every CDR3 protein sequence, its rows merge into one entry that carries the most common genes and DNA. TCRdb, rather than the study authors, made the V and J calls. The sample profile shows roughly 690,000 distinct CDR3 sequences; 21% of them were found once. The top ten clones comprise 4% to 5.5% of the sample.

Based on the germline V gene, the CDR1 and CDR2 sequences are SGHRS and YFSETQ. From cysteine to phenylalanine, the CDR3 is 14 amino acids long. The DNA shown is the 42-base CDR3, in frame from base 1. Paper-wide results and their limitations: Because the same donors could not be followed over many years, conclusions were based on cross-sectional statistical analysis. Fewer insertions were carried by abundant cord blood beta clonotypes, a similar but weaker trend appeared in young adult naive repertoires, and no such trend appeared in memory repertoires. In monozygotic twins, recombination models systematically underestimated out-of-frame TCR alpha sharing, but the models matched the sharing seen between unrelated individuals. Compared with coincidental sharing between unrelated individuals, an excess of low generation-probability sequences was observed among out-of-frame TCR alpha sequences shared between twins. In beta out-of-frame sequences, excess twin sharing was weaker, because having fewer shared sequences lowered the signal-to-noise ratio. Invariant T cells such as MAIT and iNKT could partly confound zero-insertion analyses, though diverse VJ usage argued against this for most clonotypes.

The sample also formed part of further work on T cells expressing NK-cell markers. As noted in the second study: TCR beta-chain repertoires were profiled in sorted CD3+CD56+NKG2C+, CD3+CD56+NKG2C- and CD3+CD56-NKG2C+ T-cell subsets from fewer than 10 donors. Most of the eight sequenced donors were HCMV-seropositive and one was HCMV-seronegative. To restrict sorting to alphabetaTCR-expressing T cells, an anti-gammadeltaTCR antibody was added in several experiments. In about 6 donors, the dominant CD3+CD56+NKG2C+ clonotypes were found to rank among the top 10 CD8+ clonotypes and to make up about 1.0-7.0% of CD8+ T cells. Those dominant clonotypes were again the most abundant among CD3+CD56-NKG2C+ cells in a handful of donors, at 28.3-60.1%. It remained unclear whether the expanded NKG2C-expressing T cell clones were specific for HCMV antigens. All eight donors whose samples were sequenced were randomly selected healthy volunteers, three of them men and five women. HCMV serostatus was determined by detecting HCMV-specific IgG in serum with a commercial ELISA kit. For a handful of donors, bulk peripheral blood T-cell repertoires were additionally sequenced from unsorted PBMC. MIGEC handled demultiplexing of the reads and grouping by UMI, while MiTCR was used to assemble and quantify clonotypes. To exclude erroneous sequences, any TCR cDNA sequence not supported by at least two reads was discarded. The tcR package was used for downstream repertoire analysis, with clonotypes matched between fractions based on CDR3 nucleotide sequence plus V segment. VDJmatch was used to annotate antigen specificity against VDJdb, with one amino acid substitution in CDR3 allowed.

The chain employs TRBV5-1 and TRBJ2-3; no D segment can be confidently identified. Sequencing was done on a sample of PBMCs. The sequence was collected from a woman aged 18-35 years in good health. CDR3 region: CASSLMQYTDTHYF. The DNA reads TGCGCCAGCAGCTTGATGCAGTACACAGATACGCATTATTTT.